What follows are 27 T cell receptor beta chains derived from one specimen sequenced in a study of patients and donors after allogeneic stem cell transplantation. TCRdb re-called the RT-PCR reads through MiXCR, storing one row per CDR3 protein. Of 85,000 to 90,000 distinct CDR3 sequences in the sample, roughly 52% were seen once. Sequenced sample: blood, either unsorted or a sorted T cell fraction (not recorded which). These receptor sequences come from a human donor who was either an allogeneic HSCT recipient or a stem cell or donor lymphocyte infusion donor (not recorded which). It is not recorded whose cells these are; they may come from a transplant donor.

The rearrangement links TRBV28 to TRBJ2-5; unclear D gene. The length of the CDR3 is 12 residues. Germline V gene lookup returns CDR1 MDHEN and CDR2 SYDVKM. V was clipped by 4 bases and J by 3 bases, with 6 bases between them. CDR3 region: CASSSPKETQYF. CDR3 nucleotide sequence: TGTGCCAGCAGTTCGCCAAAAGAGACCCAGTACTTC.

This clonotype was seen a handful of times. The genes are TRBV19 and TRBJ1-5, with a tentative D call TRBD1 (5 bases). CDR3 length: 13 amino acids. Trimming stripped 5 bases from V and 6 bases from J, with 11 bases between. Germline V gene data show CDR1 as LNHDA and CDR2 as SQIVND (reference sequence). CDR3 sequence reads: CASSQQASQPQHF. The CDR3 nucleotides are TGTGCCAGTAGTCAACAGGCTAGTCAGCCCCAGCATTTT.

This clonotype was detected only a few times. This chain connects TRBV11-2 to TRBJ1-1; 10 bases fit TRBD1. CDR1 and CDR2 (germline): SGHAT, FQNNGV. The CDR3 is 14 residues long. J gave up 11 bases and V 5 bases, and 11 bases lay outside the gene matches. The CDR3 DNA sequence: TGTGCCAGCAGCCGAACCCGGACAGGGGGACACGCTTTCTTT. This codes for CASSRTRTGGHAFF.

CDR3 in DNA: TGTGCCAGCAGAAGACAGCAACACACTGAAGCTTTCTTT. Residues: CASRRQQHTEAFF. J is TRBJ1-1 and V is TRBV6-2 or TRBV6-3; D possibly corresponds to TRBD1 (5 bases). Germline V gives CDR1 MNHEY, CDR2 SVGEGT. This CDR3 region has 13 residues. Trimming took off 6 bases at V and 3 bases at J, with 11 bases between the two ends.

This clonotype occurred once. This chain connects TRBV29-1 to TRBJ1-1, with D possibly TRBD1 on 5 matching bases. Germline V gene data show CDR1 as SQVTM and CDR2 as ANQGSEA. This CDR3 is built from 15 residues. V lost 5 bases and J lost 0, with 16 bases in between. The CDR3: CSVRGPQDLNTEAFF. CDR3 in DNA: TGCAGCGTTAGGGGCCCCCAGGATTTGAACACTGAAGCTTTCTTT.

This chain joins TRBV6-6 and TRBJ1-4; 7 bases line up with TRBD1. J gave up 7 bases and V 1 base, and 6 bases lay outside the gene matches. Looked up from germline, CDR1 is MNHNY and CDR2 is SVGAGI (reference sequence). CDR3 length equals 15 residues. The CDR3 here is CASSYLTGAAEKLFF. In DNA, the CDR3 is TGTGCCAGCAGTTACTTAACAGGGGCGGCTGAAAAACTGTTTTTT.

The V call is TRBV27, the J call TRBJ1-6; D remains unclear. The CDR3 is 14 amino acids. The germline V gene encodes CDR1 MNHEY and CDR2 SMNVEV (reference sequence). V lost 5 bases and J 10 bases, leaving 15 bases between the germline ends. The CDR3 loop is CASSPRSVASPLHF. The CDR3 nucleotides read TGTGCCAGCAGTCCGAGAAGTGTGGCCTCACCCCTCCACTTT.

The chain combines TRBV28 with TRBJ2-2, with a possible D match to TRBD2 (6 bases). V lost 4 bases and J lost 1, with 13 bases in between. The CDR3 has 16 residues. CDR1 is MDHEN, CDR2 SYDVKM, per germline. The CDR3 protein is CASSSGLRLNTGELFF. The CDR3, as DNA: TGTGCCAGCAGTTCTGGACTACGCCTGAACACCGGGGAGCTGTTTTTT.

The rearrangement links TRBV28 to TRBJ1-4, with D possibly matching TRBD1 (5 bases). The V end lost 5 bases, the J end lost 11 bases, and 12 bases lay between the germline ends. CDR1 is MDHEN, CDR2 SYDVKM, per germline. The CDR3 is made up of 12 amino acids. CDR3 sequence (DNA): TGTGCCAGCAGTGGCCCCGGGACGAAACTGTTTTTT. Its protein is CASSGPGTKLFF.

V and J are TRBV9 and TRBJ2-2; D perhaps matches TRBD2 (6 bases). V lost 0 bases and J 0 bases, leaving 9 bases between the germline ends. Per germline, CDR1 SGDLS and CDR2 YYNGEE. The CDR3 sequence is 16 residues long. The CDR3 DNA sequence: TGTGCCAGCAGCGTAGTCCCGGGGGCGAACACCGGGGAGCTGTTTTTT. Its translation: CASSVVPGANTGELFF.

This clonotype appeared a few times. The gene calls are TRBV4-3 and TRBJ1-2, with 8 nucleotides matching TRBD1. Germline assignment: CDR1 LGHNA and CDR2 YSLEER. V shed 2 bases, J shed 6 bases, and the junction held 8 bases outside the gene matches. This CDR3 is 15 amino acids long. The CDR3 loop is CASSQPDRVVDGYTF. CDR3 DNA sequence: TGCGCCAGCAGCCAACCGGACAGGGTGGTAGATGGCTACACCTTC.

The gene calls are TRBV3-1 and TRBJ2-1, with D maybe TRBD2 (5 bases). V gave up 0 bases and J gave up 7 bases, with 13 bases separating them. Germline CDR1 and CDR2: LGHDT and YNNKEL (reference sequence). The CDR3 consists of 15 residues. The CDR3 is CASSQDSRTQNEQFF. The CDR3 coding sequence is TGTGCCAGCAGCCAAGATTCCCGGACTCAGAATGAGCAGTTCTTC.

The genes are TRBV12-3 or TRBV12-4 and TRBJ2-2, with 7 nucleotides matching TRBD1. This CDR3 is built from 15 residues. The J segment lost 0 bases and the V segment lost 5 bases, leaving 3 bases of the junction unmatched. CDR3 residues: CASSPGTANTGELFF. As DNA, the CDR3 is TGTGCCAGCAGTCCCGGGACAGCGAACACCGGGGAGCTGTTTTTT.

The chain is built from TRBV28 and TRBJ2-7; the D is unclear. The CDR3 length is 15 residues. From germline, CDR1 is MDHEN and CDR2 SYDVKM. V dropped 3 bases and J dropped 2 bases, with 14 bases sitting between them. Here the CDR3 reads CASSFRLGPTYEQYF. The CDR3 DNA reads as TGTGCCAGCAGTTTTCGCCTAGGACCTACCTACGAGCAGTACTTC.

The chain employs TRBV27 and TRBJ2-7, with D possibly being TRBD2 (5 bases). This CDR3 contains 14 residues. Germline V lookup: CDR1 MNHEY, CDR2 SMNVEV (reference sequence). V lost 6 bases and J 2 bases, leaving 14 bases between the germline ends. The DNA for the CDR3 is TGTGCCAGCAGCTACGGACGAGGGCCCTACGAGCAGTACTTC. It is translated as CASSYGRGPYEQYF.

This clonotype was seen a few times. The rearrangement uses TRBV5-4 and TRBJ1-5; a possible D gene is TRBD1 (6 bases). V was cut by 0 bases and J by 6 bases, with 13 bases left in between. The CDR3 covers 15 residues. In germline, CDR1 is SGHNT, CDR2 YYREEE (reference sequence). CDR3 loop: CASSLGGLTGQPQHF. In DNA, the CDR3 is TGTGCCAGCAGCTTGGGGGGACTGACAGGTCAGCCCCAGCATTTT. The full variable domain, with the rest looked up from reference TRBV5-4 and TRBJ1-5, is ETGVTQSPTHLIKTRGQQVTLRCSSQSGHNTVSWYQQALGQGPQFIFQYYREEENGRGNFPPRFSGLQFPNYSSELNVNALELDDSALYLCASSLGGLTGQPQHFGDGTRLSIL.

The V and J genes are TRBV3-1 and TRBJ2-3; a possible D gene is TRBD2 (6 bases). The CDR3 runs to 17 residues. Germline values: CDR1 LGHDT, CDR2 YNNKEL (reference sequence). With 0 bases removed from V and 4 bases from J, the gap between germline ends came to 17 bases. The CDR3 loop is CASSQDLPAGFADTQYF. DNA for the CDR3: TGTGCCAGCAGCCAAGATCTCCCAGCGGGCTTCGCAGATACGCAGTATTTT.

The sample holds a few counts of this clonotype. The chain combines TRBV14 with TRBJ1-2; 8 nucleotides agree with TRBD1. Losses at the gene ends were 4 bases for V and 0 bases for J; bases not matched to a gene: 4. This CDR3 has 15 amino acids. Looked up from germline, CDR1 is SGHDN and CDR2 is FVKESK. The CDR3 DNA follows: TGTGCCAGCAGCCGTACAGGGGGAGCTAACTATGGCTACACCTTC. Its translation: CASSRTGGANYGYTF.

The chain couples TRBV9 to TRBJ1-2; 8 nucleotides match TRBD1. Germline trimming cut 4 bases from V and 4 bases from J; bases unmatched to any gene: 9. The CDR3 consists of 15 residues. Germline lookup yields CDR1 SGDLS and CDR2 YYNGEE. The CDR3 is CASSPGTGPIYGYTF. The CDR3 bases are TGTGCCAGCAGCCCCGGGACAGGCCCCATCTATGGCTACACCTTC.

The chain combines TRBV6-2 or TRBV6-3 with TRBJ1-5; 10 nucleotides agree with TRBD1. V shed 5 bases, J shed 3 bases, and the junction held 7 bases outside the gene matches. CDR1 and CDR2 (germline): MNHEY, SVGEGT. This CDR3 is 16 amino acids long. Here the CDR3 reads CASSTRDRGFNQPQHF. Written as DNA, the CDR3 is TGTGCCAGCAGTACCCGGGACAGGGGTTTCAATCAGCCCCAGCATTTT.

The gene calls are TRBV5-1 and TRBJ2-1, with unresolved D. With 2 bases removed from V and 9 bases from J, the gap between germline ends came to 15 bases. The CDR3 length is 14 residues. Germline CDR1 and CDR2: SGHRS and YFSETQ. CDR3 bases: TGCGCCAGCAGCTTATCATGGGGTAAAGGTGAGCAGTTCTTC. This encodes CASSLSWGKGEQFF.

V is TRBV3-1 and J is TRBJ1-1; D unclear. CDR1 is LGHDT, CDR2 YNNKEL, per germline (reference sequence). Trimming pared 0 bases from V and 3 bases from J, leaving 11 bases between. The length of the CDR3 is 15 residues. In nucleotides, the CDR3 is TGTGCCAGCAGCCAAGATGTCACGGGGTACACTGAAGCTTTCTTT. It is translated as CASSQDVTGYTEAFF.

The chain links TRBV7-6 to TRBJ2-2, with D uncertain. Trimming pared 4 bases from V and 4 bases from J, leaving 10 bases between. The germline V gene has CDR1 SGHVS and CDR2 FNYEAQ. This CDR3 comprises 14 residues. The CDR3 nucleotides are TGTGCCAGCAGCTCGTTACCGCTCACCGGGGAGCTGTTTTTT. Its protein product is CASSSLPLTGELFF.

V and J are TRBV2 and TRBJ1-6; unclear D gene. The CDR3 contains 15 residues. V lost 4 bases, J lost 0 bases, and 7 bases lay in between. The germline gives CDR1 SNHLY, CDR2 FYNNEI. CDR3 sequence reads: CASSAESSYNSPLHF. CDR3 sequence (DNA): TGTGCCAGCAGTGCCGAGAGCTCCTATAATTCACCCCTCCACTTT.

V and J are TRBV12-3 or TRBV12-4 and TRBJ1-6, with D possibly being TRBD1 (5 bases). CDR3 size: 15 residues. V was shortened by 3 bases and J by 7 bases, with 13 bases between the two germline ends. The CDR3 DNA sequence: TGTGCCAGCAGTTTGGGGGACGGCTTAAATTCACCCCTCCACTTT. Its protein product is CASSLGDGLNSPLHF.

This clonotype was detected ten times or more. The chain combines TRBV18 with TRBJ1-2; a weak D match, TRBD1 (5 bases). Per the germline V gene, CDR1 is KGHSH and CDR2 is LQKENI. The CDR3 extends over 13 amino acids. Deletions cut 2 bases from V and 3 bases from J, with 7 bases between. CDR3: CASSPTGYYGYTF. The CDR3 nucleotides are TGTGCCAGCTCACCAACAGGATACTATGGCTACACCTTC.

The CDR3 DNA sequence: TGTGCCAGCAGTTCCAGAACGGACAGTAATGGCTACACCTTC. Protein sequence: CASSSRTDSNGYTF. J is TRBJ1-2 and V is TRBV27; a possible D gene is TRBD1 (6 bases). The CDR3 contains 14 residues. CDR1 is MNHEY, CDR2 SMNVEV, per germline (reference sequence). Trimming removed 4 bases from V and 6 bases from J, with 15 bases in between.